A single sample gave rise to the 2 T cell receptor beta chains below, sequenced in a study of blood T cell repertoires in COVID-19 (dated by TCRdb to the early 2020s). Library method: the immunoSEQ multiplex PCR assay. TCRdb carries this immuneACCESS record with in-frame sequences only. Its versions omit some clonotypes, under half of them owing to an unresolved V gene in the studies checked, with the rest unexplained. In all, the sample holds 85,000 to 110,000 clones, and more than 80% of those were seen once. The top ten clonotypes cover about 11% of the sample. The material sequenced was peripheral blood. These receptors came from a human donor in a cohort sampled during active COVID-19.

V is TRBV5-3 and J is TRBJ1-2; D unclear. TRBV5-3 is placed among ORFs of uncertain function. The CDR3 is made up of 14 amino acids. V lost 4 bases and J lost 3, with 13 bases in between. The CDR3 coding sequence is TGTGCCAGAAGCCTGAGAAAGCGGGACTATGGCTACACCTTC. As protein: CARSLRKRDYGYTF.

The rearrangement uses TRBV7-2 and TRBJ2-2, with TRBD2 matching over 8 bases. This CDR3 has 14 residues. The J segment lost 7 bases and the V segment lost 6 bases, leaving 7 bases of the junction unmatched. In germline, CDR1 is SGHTA, CDR2 FQGNSA. This CDR3 is CASSLKRGIGELFF. DNA of the CDR3: TGTGCCAGCAGTCTAAAGCGGGGGATCGGGGAGCTGTTTTTT. Together with reference TRBV7-2 and TRBJ2-2, the CDR3 gives the full variable domain: GAGVSQSPSNKVTEKGKDVELRCDPISGHTALYWYRQSLGQGLEFLIYFQGNSAPDKSGLPSDRFSAERTGGSVSTLTIQRTQQEDSAVYLCASSLKRGIGELFFGEGSRLTVL.